The TCR beta chain under discussion was sequenced for a study of cytomegalovirus exposure and HLA in healthy donors. Germline V gene data show CDR1 as MDHEN and CDR2 as SYDVKM. V gave up 6 bases and J gave up 9 bases; unmatched junction bases: 13. The CDR3 is 14 amino acids. The study's findings and limits: The finding came from a later analysis; first-cohort TCR clusters tended to co-occur in the roughly 110 validation repertoires. TCR beta chains numbering under 200 were designated cytomegalovirus-associated. Specificity of three CMV-associated chains for CMV antigens was verified in vitro.

Sequencing used immunoSEQ multiplex PCR; TCRdb keeps in-frame clones, though not all of them. The sample records about 200,000 clones, roughly 85% being singletons. This clone was observed a handful of times. Antigen: not known. The source is a woman younger than 30 in good health and CMV-seronegative. This rearrangement joins TRBV28 to TRBJ2-5; TRBD2 aligns across 7 bases. Sequenced input: PBMCs. CDR3 in amino acids: CASSPIGEGRSQYF. The CDR3 nucleotides are TGTGCCAGCAGCCCAATCGGGGAGGGGAGGTCCCAGTACTTC.